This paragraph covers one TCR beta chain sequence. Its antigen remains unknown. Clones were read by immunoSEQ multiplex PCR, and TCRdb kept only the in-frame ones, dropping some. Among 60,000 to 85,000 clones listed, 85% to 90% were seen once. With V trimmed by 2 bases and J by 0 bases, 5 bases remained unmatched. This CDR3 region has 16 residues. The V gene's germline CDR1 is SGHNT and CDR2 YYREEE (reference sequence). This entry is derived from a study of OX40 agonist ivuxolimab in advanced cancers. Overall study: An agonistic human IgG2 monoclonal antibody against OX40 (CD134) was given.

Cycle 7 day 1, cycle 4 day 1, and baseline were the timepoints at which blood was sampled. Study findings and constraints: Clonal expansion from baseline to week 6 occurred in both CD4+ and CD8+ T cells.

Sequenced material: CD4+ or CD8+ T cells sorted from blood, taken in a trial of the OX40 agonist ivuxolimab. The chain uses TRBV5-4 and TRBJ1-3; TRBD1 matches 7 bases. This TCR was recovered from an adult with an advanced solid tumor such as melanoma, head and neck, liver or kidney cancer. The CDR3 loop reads CASSFKGQLSGNTIYF. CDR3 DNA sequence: TGTGCCAGCAGCTTTAAGGGACAGCTCTCTGGAAACACCATATATTTT.